The subject of this entry is one TCR beta chain. These data come from a study of blood T cell repertoires in COVID-19. Overall study context: COVID-19 samples from acute and convalescent phases originated in the United States, Italy and Spain.

V was cut by 4 bases and J by 4 bases, with 19 bases left in between. The CDR3 has 16 residues. Per germline, CDR1 LGHNA and CDR2 YSLEER. Here immunoSEQ multiplex PCR was the method, and the copy in TCRdb shows in-frame clones only, minus some. The sample gives more than 95,000 clones, 84% of which show up once; roughly 29% is in the top ten. The sequence was collected from a man aged 55 to 70 with acute or convalescent COVID-19. The chain is built from TRBV4-3 and TRBJ1-2, with D perhaps TRBD1 (5 bases). The sequenced sample was peripheral blood. DNA for the CDR3: TGCGCCAGCAGCCTAGCCATGGGGGGGGTGGGCTATGGCTACACCTTC. Translated: CASSLAMGGVGYGYTF.